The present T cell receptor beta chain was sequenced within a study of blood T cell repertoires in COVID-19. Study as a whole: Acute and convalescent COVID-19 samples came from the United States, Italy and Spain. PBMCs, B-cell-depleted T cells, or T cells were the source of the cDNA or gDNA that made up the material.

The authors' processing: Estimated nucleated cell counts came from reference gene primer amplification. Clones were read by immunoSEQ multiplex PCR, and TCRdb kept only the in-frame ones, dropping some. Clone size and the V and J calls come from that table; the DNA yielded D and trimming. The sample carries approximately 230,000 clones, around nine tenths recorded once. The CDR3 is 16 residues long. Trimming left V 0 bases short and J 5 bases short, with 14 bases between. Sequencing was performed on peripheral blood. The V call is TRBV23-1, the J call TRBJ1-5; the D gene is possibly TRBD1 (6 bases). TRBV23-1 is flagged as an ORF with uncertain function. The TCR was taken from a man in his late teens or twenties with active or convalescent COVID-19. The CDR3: CASSQSNREGDQPQHF. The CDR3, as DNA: TGCGCCAGCAGTCAATCAAACAGGGAAGGCGATCAGCCCCAGCATTTT.